This T cell receptor beta chain was sequenced in a study of blood T cells in healthy people across ages. Overall study findings and caveats: Unsorted PBMCs blocked a conclusive comparison of naive and antigen-experienced cells. Changes in expanded clonotypes were possibly confounded, as the CMV status of donors was unknown.

This clonotype occurred many times. Its antigen is unidentified. The germline V and J ends were trimmed by 5 bases and 4 bases, with 9 bases remaining between them. Germline-derived CDR1 and CDR2 are MDHEN and SYDVKM. There are 12 residues in the CDR3. A second PCR, run for roughly 6 to 11 cycles, used a sample-barcoded 5' primer plus a J-beta primer mix. Via MiXCR, TCRdb re-called the 5' RACE reads, giving one row per CDR3 protein. In the table there are roughly 1,500,000 distinct CDR3 sequences, around 36% of which are singletons. Material for sequencing was blood. This clonotype was obtained from a woman in her 30s in good health. The chain is built from TRBV28 and TRBJ2-7; D is unclear. In nucleotides, the CDR3 is TGTGCCAGCAGTCGAGGACGGTACGAGCAGTACTTC. This sequence encodes CASSRGRYEQYF. Drawing the rest from reference TRBV28 and TRBJ2-7, the complete variable domain is DVKVTQSSRYLVKRTGEKVFLECVQDMDHENMFWYRQDPGLGLRLIYFSYDVKMKEKGDIPEGYSVSREKKERFSLILESASTNQTSMYLCASSRGRYEQYFGPGTRLTVT.